These 17 T cell receptor beta chains came from one sample sequenced in a study of cytomegalovirus exposure and HLA in healthy donors. PCR primers comprised 60 Vbeta and 13 Jbeta primers. Only in-frame clones appear in the TCRdb table, and some are missing; sequencing was by immunoSEQ multiplex PCR. The repertoire holds more than 130,000 clones, with about 80% as singletons. Sequenced input: PBMCs. These receptors all come from a male donor in good health and CMV-seronegative.

This clone was found once. The rearrangement links TRBV4-1 to TRBJ1-2; 7 bases are a match to TRBD1. With V trimmed by 4 bases and J by 5 bases, 10 bases remained unmatched. CDR1 and CDR2 (germline): MGHRA, YSYEKL. The CDR3 is 15 amino acids. The CDR3 bases are TGCGCCAGCAGCCCCGACGCCGGGACAGTTTATGGCTACACCTTC. Protein product: CASSPDAGTVYGYTF.

Remarks on this clone: The germline gene is not matched at one end of the junction; a read error may be the cause. The chain recombines TRBV7-6 with TRBJ2-7; 9 bases agree with TRBD2. The CDR3 spans 14 residues. Germline V gene sequence: CDR1 SGHVS, CDR2 FNYEAQ. As DNA, the CDR3 is TGTGCCAGCACTCCCGGGACTAGCTCCTACGGGCAGTACTTC. It codes for CASTPGTSSYGQYF.

This sequence joins TRBV29-1 and TRBJ1-1; 7 bases line up with TRBD1. After removal of 2 bases from V and 5 bases from J, the junction contained 2 bases not matched to a gene. The germline CDR1 and CDR2 sequences are SQVTM and ANQGSEA. This CDR3 is 12 amino acids long. CDR3 amino acids: CSVEIQGTEAFF. As DNA, the CDR3 is TGCAGCGTTGAAATACAGGGGACTGAAGCTTTCTTT. The full variable domain, with the rest looked up from reference TRBV29-1 and TRBJ1-1, is SAVISQKPSRDICQRGTSLTIQCQVDSQVTMMFWYRQQPGQSLTLIATANQGSEATYESGFVIDKFPISRPNLTFSTLTVSNMSPEDSSIYLCSVEIQGTEAFFGQGTRLTVV.

This clone showed up just a few times. The gene calls are TRBV11-2 and TRBJ1-4, with TRBD1 matching 9 bases. This CDR3 contains 15 residues. Germline V gene sequence: CDR1 SGHAT, CDR2 FQNNGV. J gave up 7 bases and V 0 bases, and 3 bases lay outside the gene matches. DNA of the CDR3: TGTGCCAGCAGCTTAGAAGGGACAGGGCTTGAAAAACTGTTTTTT. This gives the protein CASSLEGTGLEKLFF.

The chain uses TRBV28 and TRBJ1-2; D ambiguous. Trimming removed 1 base from V and 4 bases from J, with 10 bases in between. This CDR3 is 14 amino acids long. Germline V gene data show CDR1 as MDHEN and CDR2 as SYDVKM. The CDR3 spells CASSLYIAIYGYTF. The CDR3 DNA is TGTGCCAGCAGTTTATATATAGCAATCTATGGCTACACCTTC.

The rearrangement links TRBV7-2 to TRBJ2-7, with TRBD1 matching over 7 bases. Trimming took 8 bases from V and 2 from J; bases not matched to a gene: 3. This CDR3 spans 12 amino acids. In germline, CDR1 is SGHTA, CDR2 FQGNSA. The CDR3 loop reads CASGTVTYEQYF. CDR3 DNA sequence: TGTGCCAGCGGGACAGTGACCTACGAGCAGTACTTC. Full variable domain (outside the CDR3, taken from reference TRBV7-2 and TRBJ2-7): GAGVSQSPSNKVTEKGKDVELRCDPISGHTALYWYRQSLGQGLEFLIYFQGNSAPDKSGLPSDRFSAERTGGSVSTLTIQRTQQEDSAVYLCASGTVTYEQYFGPGTRLTVT.

The genes are TRBV23-1 and TRBJ1-5, with TRBD1 matching over 8 bases. TRBV23-1 is placed among ORFs of uncertain function. The CDR3 loop spans 15 amino acids. J lost 9 bases, V lost 8 bases, and 15 bases had no gene match. In DNA, the CDR3 is TGCGCCAGCCGTCCACCACAGGGGGGCTTTAGGCCCCAGCATTTT. Its protein product is CASRPPQGGFRPQHF.

The gene calls are TRBV15 and TRBJ1-4, with a possible D match to TRBD1 (5 bases). The CDR3 contains 13 residues. Trimming cost V 4 bases and J 11 bases, with 14 bases left between them. Germline V gene lookup returns CDR1 LNHNV and CDR2 YYDKDF (reference sequence). The CDR3 loop reads CATSILRGPKLFF. The CDR3 coding sequence is TGTGCCACCAGCATCCTAAGGGGCCCCAAACTGTTTTTT.

V and J are TRBV5-5 and TRBJ2-7; D is unclear. Trimming stripped 1 base from V and 7 bases from J, with 12 bases between. This CDR3 contains 13 residues. Germline lookup yields CDR1 SGHKS and CDR2 YYEKEE (reference sequence). The CDR3 loop reads CASSLLPSWEQYF. As DNA, the CDR3 is TGTGCCAGCAGCTTGTTACCCAGTTGGGAGCAGTACTTC.

A note on this clone: Different DNA sequences within this sample yield the same CDR3. The chain combines TRBV7-3 with TRBJ1-1, with D unclear. The CDR3 has 14 amino acids. Germline V gives CDR1 SGHTA, CDR2 FQGTGA. Trimming removed 5 bases from V and 1 base from J, with 11 bases in between. The CDR3 DNA is TGTGCCAGCAGCCCAGGCGGGTCGAACACTGAAGCTTTCTTT. It specifies CASSPGGSNTEAFF.

This clone was detected only a few times. This rearrangement joins TRBV4-3 to TRBJ1-1; D uncertain. The V and J ends lost 1 base and 4 bases respectively, with 13 bases between them. Germline CDR1 reads LGHNA; CDR2 reads YSLEER. The CDR3 runs 15 residues. CDR3 sequence (DNA): TGCGCCAGCAGCCAAGGTCTGTCTGGCAGCACTGAAGCTTTCTTT. Encoded protein: CASSQGLSGSTEAFF.

The chain combines TRBV6-5 with TRBJ1-4; D unclear. The CDR3 sequence is 15 residues long. Germline V gene sequence: CDR1 MNHEY, CDR2 SVGAGI. With 0 bases removed from V and 6 bases from J, the gap between germline ends came to 11 bases. CDR3 sequence: CASSYSAGTYEKLFF. The CDR3 region has the DNA TGTGCCAGCAGTTACTCAGCGGGTACTTATGAAAAACTGTTTTTT.

The chain recombines TRBV27 with TRBJ1-1, with D unclear. CDR1 and CDR2 from the germline V gene are MNHEY and SMNVEV (reference sequence). Between the trimmed V and J ends, which lost 0 bases and 0 bases, there was a span of 8 bases. CDR3 size: 15 residues. The CDR3 loop reads CASSLSINLNTEAFF. The CDR3 bases are TGTGCCAGCAGTTTATCTATAAACTTGAACACTGAAGCTTTCTTT.

The rearrangement uses TRBV2 and TRBJ1-1, with D perhaps TRBD1 (6 bases). The CDR3 sequence is 14 residues long. V dropped 6 bases and J dropped 4 bases, with 15 bases sitting between them. Per germline, CDR1 SNHLY and CDR2 FYNNEI. CDR3: CASRGSSGVTEAFF. The CDR3 DNA reads as TGTGCCAGCAGGGGATCCTCAGGGGTCACTGAAGCTTTCTTT.

The CDR3 nucleotides are TGCAGTGCTAGGAGTCCGGAGACCCAGTACTTC. This codes for CSARSPETQYF. V usage is TRBV20-1 and J usage is TRBJ2-5, with D unclear. CDR1 and CDR2 (germline): DFQATT, SNEGSKA (reference sequence). Trimming stripped 3 bases from V and 5 bases from J, with 7 bases between. This CDR3 region has 11 residues.

This chain joins TRBV6-1 and TRBJ1-2, with D possibly matching TRBD1 (6 bases). The CDR3 is 14 amino acids. CDR1 is MNHNS, CDR2 SASEGT, per germline. V gave up 10 bases and J gave up 6 bases, with 21 bases separating them. The CDR3 DNA is TGTGCCATCGGGACACCGGGTATCCTTAATGGCTACACCTTC. It specifies CAIGTPGILNGYTF.

The chain joins TRBV28 to TRBJ1-2; D gene ambiguous. The CDR3 is 11 amino acids. CDR1 is MDHEN, CDR2 SYDVKM, per germline. V was cut by 5 bases and J by 8 bases, with 9 bases left in between. The CDR3 region has the DNA TGTGCCAGCAGTCCCCGGGGAGGCTACACCTTC. Its translation: CASSPRGGYTF.